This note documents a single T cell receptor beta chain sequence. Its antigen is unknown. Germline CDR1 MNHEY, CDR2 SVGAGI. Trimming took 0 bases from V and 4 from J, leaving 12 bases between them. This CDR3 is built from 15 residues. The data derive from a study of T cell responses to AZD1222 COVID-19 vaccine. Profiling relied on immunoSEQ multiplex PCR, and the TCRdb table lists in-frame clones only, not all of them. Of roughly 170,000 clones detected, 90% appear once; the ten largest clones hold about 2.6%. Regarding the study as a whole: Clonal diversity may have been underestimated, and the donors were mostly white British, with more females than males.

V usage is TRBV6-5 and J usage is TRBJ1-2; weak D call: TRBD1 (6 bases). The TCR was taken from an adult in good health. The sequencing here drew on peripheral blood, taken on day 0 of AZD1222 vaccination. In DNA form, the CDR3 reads TGTGCCAGCAGTTACTCTCAGGGGTTGGGCTATGGCTACACCTTC. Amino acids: CASSYSQGLGYGYTF.